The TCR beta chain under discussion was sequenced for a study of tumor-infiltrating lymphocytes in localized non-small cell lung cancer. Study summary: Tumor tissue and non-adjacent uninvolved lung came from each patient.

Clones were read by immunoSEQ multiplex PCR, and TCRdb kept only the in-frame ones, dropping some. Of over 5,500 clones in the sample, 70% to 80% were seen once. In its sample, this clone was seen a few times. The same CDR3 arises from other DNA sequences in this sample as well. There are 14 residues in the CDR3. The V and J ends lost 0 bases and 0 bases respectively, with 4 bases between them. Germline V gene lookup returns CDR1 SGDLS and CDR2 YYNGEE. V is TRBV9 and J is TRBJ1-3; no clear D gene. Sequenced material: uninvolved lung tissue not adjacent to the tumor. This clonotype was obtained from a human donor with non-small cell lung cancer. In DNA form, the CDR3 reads TGTGCCAGCAGCGTAGAGGGCTCTGGAAACACCATATATTTT. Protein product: CASSVEGSGNTIYF.